These 30 T cell receptor beta chains came from one sample sequenced in a study of control samples from healthy donors and cancer patients. TCRdb's table, derived via immunoSEQ multiplex PCR, lists solely in-frame clones and lacks some. The sample carries 80,000 to 100,000 clones, around 90% recorded once. The material sequenced was blood. These receptors came from a human donor in good health. The donor label of this sample is uncertain.

This rearrangement joins TRBV6-5 to TRBJ1-2, with D perhaps matching TRBD1 (5 bases). The CDR3 loop spans 15 amino acids. Trimming pared 2 bases from V and 2 bases from J, leaving 12 bases between. CDR1 MNHEY and CDR2 SVGAGI come from the germline V gene. CDR3 residues: CASSYAGRSNYGYTF. Here the CDR3 DNA reads TGTGCCAGCAGTTACGCGGGACGGTCCAACTATGGCTACACCTTC.

The rearrangement joins TRBV30 to TRBJ1-1; D remains unclear. Germline values: CDR1 GTSNPN, CDR2 SVGIG (reference sequence). The V end lost 4 bases, the J end lost 0 bases, and 6 bases lay between the germline ends. The CDR3 totals 12 residues. CDR3 in amino acids: CAWIRVNTEAFF. The DNA for the CDR3 is TGTGCCTGGATACGGGTGAACACTGAAGCTTTCTTT.

The rearrangement uses TRBV6-6 and TRBJ2-7, with 7 positions matching TRBD1. CDR1 and CDR2 from the germline V gene are MNHNY and SVGAGI (reference sequence). The CDR3 length is 16 residues. Unmatched junction bases numbered 9, after V lost 4 bases and J lost 0 bases. Here the CDR3 reads CASSLGGQAYSYEQYV. The CDR3 DNA follows: TGTGCCAGCAGTTTGGGTGGACAGGCTTACTCCTACGAGCAGTACGTC.

The chain links TRBV30 to TRBJ1-5; TRBD1 is a possible D gene (6 bases). CDR3 length: 13 residues. CDR1 and CDR2 from the germline V gene are GTSNPN and SVGIG (reference sequence). V lost 3 bases, J lost 1 base, and 7 bases lay in between. CDR3 in DNA: TGTGCCTGGAGCACAGGGAGCAATCAGCCCCAGCATTTT. Protein: CAWSTGSNQPQHF.

This chain joins TRBV7-3 and TRBJ2-2; D unclear. V shed 4 bases and J shed 4 bases, with 7 bases lying between them. This CDR3 has 13 amino acids. Germline-derived CDR1 and CDR2 are SGHTA and FQGTGA. The CDR3 DNA is TGTGCCAGCAGCTCAGGAAGCACCGGGGAGCTGTTTTTT. Translating it yields CASSSGSTGELFF. Variable domain in full (rest from reference TRBV7-3 and TRBJ2-2): GAGVSQTPSNKVTEKGKYVELRCDPISGHTALYWYRQSLGQGPEFLIYFQGTGAADDSGLPNDRFFAVRPEGSVSTLKIQRTERGDSAVYLCASSSGSTGELFFGEGSRLTVL.

The rearrangement joins TRBV9 to TRBJ2-3; D ambiguous. V was clipped by 6 bases and J by 2 bases, with 16 bases between them. This CDR3 has 15 residues. Looked up from germline, CDR1 is SGDLS and CDR2 is YYNGEE. For the CDR3, the DNA is TGTGCCAGCACGGCCAGCGCCGTAATCACAGATACGCAGTATTTT. It translates to CASTASAVITDTQYF.

This chain links TRBV6-2 or TRBV6-3 with TRBJ2-3, with 10 bases aligning to TRBD1. With V trimmed by 4 bases and J by 3 bases, 4 bases remained unmatched. Germline-derived CDR1 and CDR2 are MNHEY and SVGEGT. The CDR3 runs 15 residues. The CDR3 here is CASSFRDRGTDTQYF. CDR3 sequence (DNA): TGTGCCAGCAGTTTCCGGGACAGGGGTACAGATACGCAGTATTTT.

The V and J genes are TRBV19 and TRBJ2-7, with TRBD2 identical over 10 bases. The CDR3 is 14 amino acids. Germline CDR1 and CDR2: LNHDA and SQIVND (reference sequence). V lost 9 bases, J lost 0 bases, and 5 bases stayed unmatched. The CDR3 sequence: CASRTSGSSYEQYF. The CDR3 DNA is TGTGCCAGCAGGACTAGCGGAAGCTCCTACGAGCAGTACTTC.

The chain joins TRBV10-2 to TRBJ2-3, with 12 bases identical to TRBD2. The V gene's germline CDR1 is WSHSY and CDR2 SAAADI. The CDR3 has 15 amino acids. Losses at the gene ends were 8 bases for V and 1 base for J; bases not matched to a gene: 4. Here the CDR3 DNA reads TGCGCCAGCGCCCGGACTAGCGGGGGCACAGATACGCAGTATTTT. Translating gives CASARTSGGTDTQYF.

In this sample, this clone turned up once. This chain uses TRBV3-1 (or the pseudogene TRBV3-2) with TRBJ2-3; no clear D. This CDR3 is 15 amino acids long. Germline V gene lookup returns CDR1 LGHDT and CDR2 YNNKEL (reference sequence). With 5 bases removed from V and 5 bases from J, the gap between germline ends came to 17 bases. CDR3 bases: TGTGCCAGCAGCTGTGTATGTCCCATGCAAGATACGCAGTATTTT. Translating it yields CASSCVCPMQDTQYF.

The chain has TRBV12-3 or TRBV12-4 and TRBJ1-2, with D perhaps TRBD1 (6 bases). Trimming left V 6 bases short and J 4 bases short, with 12 bases between. CDR3 length: 13 residues. The CDR3 sequence is CASSSGQIYGYTF. CDR3 nucleotides: TGTGCCAGCAGCTCAGGACAGATCTATGGCTACACCTTC.

The chain joins TRBV7-9 to TRBJ1-1; possibly TRBD1 for D (5 bases). The CDR3 consists of 14 residues. Per the germline V gene, CDR1 is SEHNR and CDR2 is FQNEAQ (reference sequence). V was pared by 2 bases and J by 5 bases, with 12 bases between. The CDR3 DNA reads as TGTGCCAGCAGCTTATATGGGGGTCAGACTGAAGCTTTCTTT. It translates to CASSLYGGQTEAFF. The variable domain in full, with the rest retrieved from reference TRBV7-9 and TRBJ1-1, is DTGVSQNPRHKITKRGQNVTFRCDPISEHNRLYWYRQTLGQGPEFLTYFQNEAQLEKSRLLSDRFSAERPKGSFSTLEIQRTEQGDSAMYLCASSLYGGQTEAFFGQGTRLTVV.

The chain joins TRBV11-2 to TRBJ2-3; D may match TRBD1 or TRBD2 (6 bases each). Trimming stripped 7 bases from V and 11 bases from J, with 22 bases between. Germline CDR1 and CDR2: SGHAT and FQNNGV. This CDR3 is built from 14 residues. The CDR3 loop is CASNGQGGFLGQYF. The CDR3 coding sequence is TGTGCCAGCAATGGGCAAGGGGGGTTCCTAGGGCAGTATTTT.

The chain links TRBV4-1 to TRBJ1-2; possible D gene TRBD1, 5 bases. The germline gives CDR1 MGHRA, CDR2 YSYEKL. Trimming took 1 base from V and 5 from J, leaving 32 bases between them. CDR3 length: 21 amino acids. The CDR3 protein is CASSQAITLDSFSPSGYGYTF. Written as DNA, the CDR3 is TGCGCCAGCAGCCAAGCTATAACACTTGACTCGTTCTCTCCATCAGGGTATGGCTACACCTTC.

The chain couples TRBV29-1 to TRBJ2-3; perhaps D is TRBD1 or TRBD2 (5 bases each). V was cut by 6 bases and J by 0 bases, with 19 bases left in between. This CDR3 is built from 16 residues. Germline CDR1 SQVTM, CDR2 ANQGSEA. DNA of the CDR3: TGCAGCGTCCCTATATCCGGGACGGCTAGCACAGATACGCAGTATTTT. It encodes CSVPISGTASTDTQYF.

This clone was seen a handful of times. The chain links TRBV7-9 to TRBJ1-3; no reliable D call. V lost 2 bases and J 2 bases, leaving 7 bases between the germline ends. Per the germline V gene, CDR1 is SEHNR and CDR2 is FQNEAQ (reference sequence). The CDR3 totals 14 residues. CDR3 DNA: TGTGCCAGCAGCTTACCGGGGACTGGAAACACCATATATTTT. It translates to CASSLPGTGNTIYF.

The V call is TRBV4-1, the J call TRBJ1-2; unclear D gene. V dropped 0 bases and J dropped 4 bases, with 12 bases sitting between them. Germline CDR1 reads MGHRA; CDR2 reads YSYEKL. This CDR3 comprises 15 residues. The CDR3 nucleotides are TGCGCCAGCAGCCAAGATAAGACCGCCGTCTATGGCTACACCTTC. Translated, it gives CASSQDKTAVYGYTF.

With respect to this clone: Relative to the germline gene, one junction end is altered; a read error may explain this. J is TRBJ2-5 and V is TRBV7-6; 8 bases map to TRBD1. The CDR3 is made up of 16 amino acids. Per the germline V gene, CDR1 is SGHVS and CDR2 is FNYEAQ. This chain's CDR3 is CASSLGLRDRQGTQYF. The DNA for the CDR3 is TGTGCCAGCAGCTTAGGATTGAGGGACAGGCAAGGGACCCAGTACTTC.

This chain joins TRBV24-1 and TRBJ2-5, with 8 bases lining up with TRBD2. CDR3 length equals 14 residues. V dropped 3 bases and J dropped 4; count of bases not matched to a gene: 3. Germline CDR1 reads KGHDR; CDR2 reads SFDVKD. In DNA, the CDR3 is TGTGCCACCAGTGATAGCGGGGGTGGAGAGACCCAGTACTTC. Amino acid sequence: CATSDSGGGETQYF.

The chain couples TRBV5-1 to TRBJ2-2, with D possibly matching TRBD2 (6 bases). Per the germline V gene, CDR1 is SGHRS and CDR2 is YFSETQ. This CDR3 is built from 15 residues. Between the trimmed V and J ends, which lost 4 bases and 7 bases, there was a span of 17 bases. The CDR3 bases are TGCGCCAGCAGCAGTCCAACCCGGCGGGACGGGGAGCTGTTTTTT. This codes for CASSSPTRRDGELFF.

The rearrangement uses TRBV5-5 and TRBJ1-1; D uncertain. Trimming shortened V by 2 bases and J by 0 bases, and 5 bases separated the two germline ends. CDR1 is SGHKS, CDR2 YYEKEE, per germline (reference sequence). The CDR3 has 13 amino acids. This chain's CDR3 is CASSFSLNTEAFF. The CDR3 nucleotides are TGTGCCAGCAGCTTCAGCCTGAACACTGAAGCTTTCTTT.

The chain has TRBV6-2 or TRBV6-3 and TRBJ2-1; D uncertain. The CDR3 has 13 residues. Trimming shortened V by 3 bases and J by 4 bases, and 7 bases separated the two germline ends. The germline V gene has CDR1 MNHEY and CDR2 SVGEGT. CDR3 coding DNA: TGTGCCAGCAGTTATAGTGGGTACAATGAGCAGTTCTTC. It translates to CASSYSGYNEQFF.

This chain uses TRBV14 with TRBJ1-1, with 7 nucleotides matching TRBD1. CDR1 is SGHDN and CDR2 is FVKESK in the germline V gene. CDR3 length: 15 residues. The J segment lost 4 bases and the V segment lost 1 base, leaving 6 bases of the junction unmatched. In DNA, the CDR3 is TGTGCCAGCAGCCAAGTCAGGGGGGGACCCACTGAAGCTTTCTTT. It is translated as CASSQVRGGPTEAFF. The full variable domain, in which reference TRBV14 and TRBJ1-1 provide the parts outside the CDR3, is EAGVTQFPSHSVIEKGQTVTLRCDPISGHDNLYWYRRVMGKEIKFLLHFVKESKQDESGMPNNRFLAERTGGTYSTLKVQPAELEDSGVYFCASSQVRGGPTEAFFGQGTRLTVV.

The chain uses TRBV28 and TRBJ2-7, with a possible D match to TRBD1 (6 bases). The ends were cut back, 6 bases at V and 0 bases at J, with 15 bases in the middle. There are 15 residues in the CDR3. Germline assignment: CDR1 MDHEN and CDR2 SYDVKM. CDR3 DNA sequence: TGTGCCAGCAGCTGGCGACAGGCAGGCTCCTACGAGCAGTACTTC. Its translation is CASSWRQAGSYEQYF.

The V and J genes are TRBV15 and TRBJ2-1; D might be TRBD2 (6 bases). This CDR3 region has 15 residues. Germline CDR1 reads LNHNV; CDR2 reads YYDKDF (reference sequence). V was clipped by 2 bases and J by 0 bases, with 8 bases between them. CDR3 bases: TGTGCCACCAGCAGACGGGGGAGCTCCTACAATGAGCAGTTCTTC. It yields the protein CATSRRGSSYNEQFF.

The chain carries TRBV19 and TRBJ2-5; TRBD1 agrees at 7 bases. V lost 5 bases, J lost 5 bases, and 11 bases stayed unmatched. The CDR3 is 15 residues long. The germline V gene encodes CDR1 LNHDA and CDR2 SQIVND (reference sequence). CDR3 protein: CASSDPRTGDETQYF. Written as DNA, the CDR3 is TGTGCCAGTAGTGACCCACGGACAGGCGACGAGACCCAGTACTTC. The whole variable domain, filled in from reference TRBV19 and TRBJ2-5, reads DGGITQSPKYLFRKEGQNVTLSCEQNLNHDAMYWYRQDPGQGLRLIYYSQIVNDFQKGDIAEGYSVSREKKESFPLTVTSAQKNPTAFYLCASSDPRTGDETQYFGPGTRLLVL.

The chain links TRBV6-2 or TRBV6-3 to TRBJ2-1; 7 bases line up with TRBD2. Germline loops: CDR1 MNHEY, CDR2 SVGEGT. The length of the CDR3 is 15 residues. The V segment lost 7 bases and the J segment 4 bases; nucleotides outside the gene matches: 10. CDR3: CASTPGQRGYNEQFF. CDR3 sequence (DNA): TGTGCCAGCACCCCGGGCCAGCGGGGATACAATGAGCAGTTCTTC.

The chain joins TRBV4-2 to TRBJ2-1, with D perhaps TRBD1 or TRBD2 (6 bases each). CDR1 and CDR2 from the germline V gene are LGHNA and YNFKEQ. Deletions cut 1 base from V and 10 bases from J, with 17 bases between. There are 15 residues in the CDR3. Here the CDR3 reads CASSQGRGTGREQFF. The CDR3 nucleotides are TGTGCCAGCAGCCAAGGGAGGGGAACAGGGCGCGAGCAGTTCTTC.

This chain uses TRBV6-6 with TRBJ2-3; 14 bases agree with TRBD2. Germline assignment: CDR1 MNHNY and CDR2 SVGAGI (reference sequence). The CDR3 length is 19 residues. V lost 5 bases to trimming and J lost 1 base; unmatched junction nucleotides: 11. The CDR3 loop is CASSRPGLAGEGGTDTQYF. The CDR3 nucleotides are TGTGCCAGCAGTCGCCCGGGACTAGCGGGGGAGGGAGGCACAGATACGCAGTATTTT.

This sequence joins TRBV10-3 and TRBJ2-1; 7 positions match TRBD1. V lost 11 bases, J lost 7 bases, and 11 bases stayed unmatched. CDR1 and CDR2 from the germline V gene are ENHRY and SYGVKD. This CDR3 contains 13 residues. The CDR3 DNA is TGTGCCGTCGGCGAGGGCAGGGGGAATGAGCAGTTCTTC. Protein product: CAVGEGRGNEQFF.